This passage covers 20 T cell receptor beta chains from one sample sequenced in a study of T cells after somatic rescue of genetic block. Assay: immunoSEQ multiplex PCR; the TCRdb copy retains only in-frame clones and omits some. This sample has 100,000 to 120,000 clones; 75% to 95% occur once, and the top ten carry around 1.5%. Sequencing input: peripheral blood mononuclear cells (PBMCs). Receptors originate from a woman between 18 and 30 years old.

CDR3 bases: TGTGCCAGCAGTCTAGCGGGGACTGAGCAGTTCTTC. Encoded protein: CASSLAGTEQFF. The chain carries TRBV6-6 and TRBJ2-1, with 9 bases lining up with TRBD2. Germline-derived CDR1 and CDR2 are MNHNY and SVGAGI (reference sequence). The CDR3 loop spans 12 amino acids. Germline trimming cut 5 bases from V and 9 bases from J; bases unmatched to any gene: 2.

J is TRBJ2-3 and V is TRBV7-2; the match to TRBD2 covers 10 bases. This CDR3 has 16 amino acids. V was pared by 5 bases and J by 4 bases, with 9 bases of the junction left unmatched. CDR1 is SGHTA and CDR2 is FQGNSA in the germline V gene. The CDR3 region has the DNA TGTGCCAGCAGCCGAGCATCTAGCGGGGGTTCAGATACGCAGTATTTT. Translating it yields CASSRASSGGSDTQYF.

This clone was seen more than once but under ten times. This chain links TRBV7-9 with TRBJ1-1; D gene ambiguous. Germline CDR1 and CDR2: SEHNR and FQNEAQ (reference sequence). V was pared by 4 bases and J by 2 bases, with 11 bases between. The CDR3 is 14 residues long. CDR3 in amino acids: CASSSPDVNTEAFF. CDR3 nucleotide sequence: TGTGCCAGCAGCTCCCCGGACGTTAACACTGAAGCTTTCTTT.

CDR3 coding DNA: TGTGCCAGCAGCCCCGGGACAGACTATGGCTACACCTTC. It codes for CASSPGTDYGYTF. The chain couples TRBV14 to TRBJ1-2, with 7 bases lining up with TRBD1. This CDR3 contains 13 residues. Germline CDR1 and CDR2: SGHDN and FVKESK. Trimming cost V 4 bases and J 3 bases; bases outside gene matches: 2.

The chain links TRBV4-3 to TRBJ1-6; 9 bases fit TRBD1. The junction had 4 bases not matched to a gene; V was cut back by 0 bases and J by 7 bases. The CDR3 loop spans 16 amino acids. Germline V gives CDR1 LGHNA, CDR2 YSLEER. CDR3 loop: CASSQEQGAKNSPLHF. The CDR3 nucleotides are TGCGCCAGCAGCCAAGAACAGGGGGCTAAGAATTCACCCCTCCACTTT.

This clone was seen more than once but under ten times. The chain is built from TRBV5-1 and TRBJ2-7, with 11 bases matching TRBD2. The germline gives CDR1 SGHRS, CDR2 YFSETQ. The CDR3 extends over 18 amino acids. V lost 0 bases and J lost 5; bases outside the gene matches: 13. The CDR3 sequence is CASSLGLAGGGVLHEQYF. The CDR3 coding sequence is TGCGCCAGCAGCTTGGGGCTAGCGGGGGGCGGGGTTCTCCACGAGCAGTACTTC. Combining the CDR3 with reference TRBV5-1 and TRBJ2-7 gives the whole variable domain KAGVTQTPRYLIKTRGQQVTLSCSPISGHRSVSWYQQTPGQGLQFLFEYFSETQRNKGNFPGRFSGRQFSNSRSEMNVSTLELGDSALYLCASSLGLAGGGVLHEQYFGPGTRLTVT.

This clone was recorded once. Here the CDR3 DNA reads TGTGCCTGGAGTATGCCGGGACAGGGGTTCACTGAAGCTTTCTTT. This translates into CAWSMPGQGFTEAFF. The chain uses TRBV30 and TRBJ1-1; TRBD1 aligns across 10 bases. Trimming cost V 2 bases and J 4 bases; bases outside gene matches: 7. CDR1 and CDR2 from the germline V gene are GTSNPN and SVGIG (reference sequence). CDR3 size: 15 residues. Variable domain in full (rest from reference TRBV30 and TRBJ1-1): SQTIHQWPATLVQPVGSPLSLECTVEGTSNPNLYWYRQAAGRGLQLLFYSVGIGQISSEVPQNLSASRPQDRQFILSSKKLLLSDSGFYLCAWSMPGQGFTEAFFGQGTRLTVV.

The chain carries TRBV4-1 and TRBJ2-7; D call uncertain. The CDR3 totals 14 residues. Trimming left V 3 bases short and J 3 bases short, with 12 bases between. Looked up from germline, CDR1 is MGHRA and CDR2 is YSYEKL. DNA for the CDR3: TGCGCCAGCAGCCAGATGACTGTGAGCTACGAGCAGTACTTC. It is translated as CASSQMTVSYEQYF.

This clone has more than one count but fewer than ten. The chain employs TRBV4-1 and TRBJ1-1; the D is unclear. Germline V gives CDR1 MGHRA, CDR2 YSYEKL. The CDR3 spans 15 residues. The germline V and J ends were trimmed by 0 bases and 2 bases, with 10 bases remaining between them. In DNA form, the CDR3 reads TGCGCCAGCAGCCAAGATAAACCGGGAAACACTGAAGCTTTCTTT. Translation: CASSQDKPGNTEAFF.

The chain couples TRBV7-9 to TRBJ2-5; D unresolved. Looked up from germline, CDR1 is SEHNR and CDR2 is FQNEAQ (reference sequence). The CDR3 loop spans 13 amino acids. Trimming took 5 bases from V and 2 from J, leaving 9 bases between them. The CDR3 region has the DNA TGTGCCAGCAGCCCCGGGCCACAAGAGACCCAGTACTTC. Protein product: CASSPGPQETQYF.

The chain carries TRBV7-2 and TRBJ2-2; TRBD1 matches at 7 bases. This CDR3 contains 15 residues. Germline CDR1 is SGHTA and CDR2 is FQGNSA. V shed 4 bases and J 1 base; nucleotides not matched to a gene: 3. The CDR3 DNA is TGTGCCAGCAGCTCCCGGACAGGGAACACCGGGGAGCTGTTTTTT. Protein product: CASSSRTGNTGELFF.

V is TRBV6-6 and J is TRBJ2-1, with 9 bases fitting TRBD2. CDR1 and CDR2 (germline): MNHNY, SVGAGI (reference sequence). The CDR3 is made up of 16 amino acids. Germline trimming cut 8 bases from V and 2 bases from J; bases unmatched to any gene: 10. The CDR3 DNA reads as TGTGCCAGCGGGTATGAAAGCGGGGGGACCTACAATGAGCAGTTCTTC. Translated, it gives CASGYESGGTYNEQFF.

This chain links TRBV5-1 with TRBJ2-7; D call uncertain. The CDR3 is 13 residues long. V lost 2 bases and J lost 2, with 8 bases in between. CDR1 and CDR2 from the germline V gene are SGHRS and YFSETQ. DNA for the CDR3: TGCGCCAGCAGCTTCGACGGAGCCTACGAGCAGTACTTC. Amino acids: CASSFDGAYEQYF.

This clone was recorded once. This rearrangement joins TRBV5-4 to TRBJ2-7; a weak D match, TRBD1 (5 bases). Germline V gene data show CDR1 as SGHNT and CDR2 as YYREEE (reference sequence). CDR3 length equals 13 residues. V was pared by 2 bases and J by 0 bases, with 6 bases between. The CDR3 loop is CASSFQGSYEQYF. In nucleotides, the CDR3 is TGTGCCAGCAGCTTCCAGGGCTCCTACGAGCAGTACTTC.

CDR3 DNA sequence: TGTGCCAGCAGCCAAGATGGAGCTAACAATGAGCAGTTCTTC. Its translation: CASSQDGANNEQFF. The rearrangement uses TRBV4-2 and TRBJ2-1; no definite D call. The V gene's germline CDR1 is LGHNA and CDR2 YNFKEQ. The CDR3 runs 14 residues. Trimming took 0 bases from V and 5 from J, leaving 8 bases between them.

V usage is TRBV7-2 and J usage is TRBJ2-1; maybe TRBD2 (6 bases). The length of the CDR3 is 13 residues. Germline assignment: CDR1 SGHTA and CDR2 FQGNSA. V dropped 4 bases and J dropped 5 bases, with 9 bases sitting between them. The CDR3 region is CASSYGTHNEQFF. The CDR3 DNA reads TGTGCCAGCAGCTACGGGACTCACAATGAGCAGTTCTTC.

This chain joins TRBV28 and TRBJ2-3; a possible D gene is TRBD2 (7 bases). There are 16 residues in the CDR3. Per the germline V gene, CDR1 is MDHEN and CDR2 is SYDVKM. Deletions cut 6 bases from V and 2 bases from J, with 18 bases between. CDR3 loop: CASSSWGGPVTDTQYF. DNA for the CDR3: TGTGCCAGCAGCTCCTGGGGGGGGCCCGTCACAGATACGCAGTATTTT. The variable domain in full, with the rest retrieved from reference TRBV28 and TRBJ2-3, is DVKVTQSSRYLVKRTGEKVFLECVQDMDHENMFWYRQDPGLGLRLIYFSYDVKMKEKGDIPEGYSVSREKKERFSLILESASTNQTSMYLCASSSWGGPVTDTQYFGPGTRLTVL.

This chain joins TRBV19 and TRBJ2-1; D may be TRBD1 (5 bases). CDR1 is LNHDA and CDR2 is SQIVND in the germline V gene (reference sequence). The CDR3 has 15 amino acids. With 0 bases removed from V and 4 bases from J, the gap between germline ends came to 10 bases. CDR3 amino acids: CASSIEDSSYNEQFF. In nucleotides, the CDR3 is TGTGCCAGTAGTATAGAAGACAGTTCGTACAATGAGCAGTTCTTC.

The chain recombines TRBV14 with TRBJ1-2, with D possibly being TRBD1 (5 bases). V was clipped by 1 base and J by 6 bases, with 9 bases between them. The CDR3 consists of 13 residues. Germline lookup yields CDR1 SGHDN and CDR2 FVKESK. The CDR3 protein is CASSQGQWDGYTF. CDR3 in DNA: TGTGCCAGCAGCCAAGGACAGTGGGATGGCTACACCTTC.

This clone was picked up one time. The chain carries TRBV10-3 and TRBJ1-5; D not resolved. This CDR3 is built from 13 residues. Trimming took 4 bases from V and 8 from J, leaving 12 bases between them. Germline CDR1 reads ENHRY; CDR2 reads SYGVKD. In nucleotides, the CDR3 is TGTGCCATCAGTGGAAGGGAGGAAGAGCCCCAGCATTTT. Translation: CAISGREEEPQHF.